This TCR beta chain came from a study of cytomegalovirus exposure and HLA in healthy donors. Whole-study context: The study's early data release held roughly 91 million unique TCRs from HLA-typed donors. Whole-study findings and limits: HLA alleles were associated with some 16,000 TCR beta sequences in a later analysis at 0.05 false discovery rate. A later analysis showed that HLA-associated TCR beta chains had undergone more clonal expansion than equally common others.

The length of the CDR3 is 15 residues. The germline V gene has CDR1 LGHNA and CDR2 YNFKEQ. V was cut by 6 bases and J by 0 bases, with 11 bases left in between. A multiplex PCR was run with 60 Vbeta primers and 13 Jbeta primers. Here immunoSEQ multiplex PCR was the method, and the copy in TCRdb shows in-frame clones only, minus some. This listing includes about 120,000 clones. With regard to this clone: No antigen is known for it.

Material for sequencing was PBMCs. This sequence joins TRBV4-2 and TRBJ1-4; maybe TRBD1 (6 bases). This TCR was recovered from a man between 25 and 39 years old in good health and CMV-seronegative. Here the CDR3 DNA reads TGTGCCAGCAGGACTGCAGGGGCAACTAATGAAAAACTGTTTTTT. Its protein product is CASRTAGATNEKLFF.